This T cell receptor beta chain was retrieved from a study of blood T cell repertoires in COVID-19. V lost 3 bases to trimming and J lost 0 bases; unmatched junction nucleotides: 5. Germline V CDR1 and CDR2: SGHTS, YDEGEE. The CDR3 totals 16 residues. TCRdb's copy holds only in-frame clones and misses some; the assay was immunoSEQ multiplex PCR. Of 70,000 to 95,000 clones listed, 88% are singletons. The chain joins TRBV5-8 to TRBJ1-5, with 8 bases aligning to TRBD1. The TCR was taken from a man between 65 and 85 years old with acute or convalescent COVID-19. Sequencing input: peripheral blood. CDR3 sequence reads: CASSSGQVYSNQPQHF. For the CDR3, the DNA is TGTGCCAGCAGCTCGGGACAGGTTTATAGCAATCAGCCCCAGCATTTT.